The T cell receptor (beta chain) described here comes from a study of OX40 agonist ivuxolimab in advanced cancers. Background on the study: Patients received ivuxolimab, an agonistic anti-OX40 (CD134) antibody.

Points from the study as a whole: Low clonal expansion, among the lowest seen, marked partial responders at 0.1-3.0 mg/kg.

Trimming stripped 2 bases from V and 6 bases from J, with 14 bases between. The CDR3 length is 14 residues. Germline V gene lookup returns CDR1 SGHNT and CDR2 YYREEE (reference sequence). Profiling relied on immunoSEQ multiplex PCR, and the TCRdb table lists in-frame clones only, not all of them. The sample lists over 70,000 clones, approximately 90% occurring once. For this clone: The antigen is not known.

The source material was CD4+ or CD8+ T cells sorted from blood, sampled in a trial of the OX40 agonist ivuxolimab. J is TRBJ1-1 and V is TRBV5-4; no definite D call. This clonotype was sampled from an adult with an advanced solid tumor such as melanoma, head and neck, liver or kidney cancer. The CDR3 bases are TGTGCCAGCAGCTTCCTATCGTCGCGGTCTGAAGCTTTCTTT. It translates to CASSFLSSRSEAFF.